The rows below give T cell receptor beta chains drawn from one sample of a study of neoadjuvant anti-PD-1 for oral cavity cancer. TCRdb's table, derived via immunoSEQ multiplex PCR, lists solely in-frame clones and lacks some. This table holds 72,000 or so clones, around 83% found once. The sequenced sample was PBMCs, obtained before nivolumab (anti-PD-1) treatment. The receptors were gathered from a person aged 35-79 years with oral cavity squamous cell carcinoma. Each CDR3 is given with its conserved first and last residue. Each record gives: J gene, V gene, clone size, D gene, CDR3 DNA, CDR3 protein. D genes are given only for firm matches. The size of a clone is reported for some rows only, either as once, few or many, or as a class for expanded clones.

TRBJ2-5	TRBV15	NA	NA	TGTGCCACCAGCCCTCGACTGGGTGGTGGGGAGACCCAGTACTTC	CATSPRLGGGETQYF
TRBJ2-1	TRBV7-2	NA	TRBD1	TGTGCCAGCAGCCATCTAAACCACAGGGGTCTTGAGCAGTTCTTC	CASSHLNHRGLEQFF
TRBJ1-2	TRBV4-2	once	NA	TGTGCCAGCAGCCAAGATCGAATGGGATCCCTTTACGGCTACACCTTC	CASSQDRMGSLYGYTF
TRBJ2-3	TRBV9	NA	NA	TGTGCCAGCAGCGTAGAATTCCTTGATACGCAGTATTTT	CASSVEFLDTQYF
TRBJ2-7	TRBV2	NA	NA	TGTGCCAGCAGTGACCCCCGGGCCCACTACGAGCAGTACTTC	CASSDPRAHYEQYF
TRBJ1-2	TRBV15	NA	NA	TGTGCCACCAGCAGAGACAACAGTTTTAACTATGGCTACACCTTC	CATSRDNSFNYGYTF
TRBJ1-6	TRBV9	NA	NA	TGTGCCAGCAGCGGAACTAACAGAAGCTCCTATAATTCACCCCTCCACTTT	CASSGTNRSSYNSPLHF
TRBJ2-5	TRBV25-1	few	TRBD2	TGTGCCAGCAGCGTCGGGGGGACCCAAGAGACCCAGTACTTC	CASSVGGTQETQYF
TRBJ1-1	TRBV5-6	NA	TRBD1	TGTGCCAGCACATTAGGGGGCGCTTACACTGAAGCTTTCTTT	CASTLGGAYTEAFF
TRBJ1-6	TRBV18	NA	NA	TGTGCCAGCTCACCAGAGACCTACAGCCGATCCAACTATAATTCACCCCTCCACTTT	CASSPETYSRSNYNSPLHF
TRBJ2-1	TRBV4-1	NA	TRBD2	TGCGCCAGCAGCCAAGGTAGCGGGGGACAGCAGTTCTTC	CASSQGSGGQQFF
TRBJ2-1	TRBV19	NA	NA	TGTGCCAGTAGTACGGGGTACACTGAGCAGTTCTTC	CASSTGYTEQFF
TRBJ2-7	TRBV7-2	NA	TRBD2	TGTGCCAGCAGCGCGACTAGCGGCCCCTACGAGCAGTACTTC	CASSATSGPYEQYF
TRBJ1-1	TRBV9	NA	TRBD1	TGTGCCAGCAGCGTCGTAGCCGGGACAGGGAACACTGAAGCTTTCTTT	CASSVVAGTGNTEAFF
TRBJ2-7	TRBV27	once	NA	TGTGCCAGCAGTTTAAGTTCGGGCAGATCCTACGAGCAGTACTTC	CASSLSSGRSYEQYF
TRBJ2-3	TRBV4-1	once	TRBD2	TGCGCCAGCAGCCAAGATCTCGCTAGCGGGGGGAATACGCAGTATTTT	CASSQDLASGGNTQYF
TRBJ2-2	TRBV7-8	NA	NA	TGTGCCAGCAACCAAAGGGGTTCAAGGGGCTCTACCGGGGAGCTGTTTTTT	CASNQRGSRGSTGELFF
TRBJ2-3	TRBV6-7	NA	NA	TGTGCCAGCAAGCCCCCGGCCAGACAGGATACGCAGTATTTT	CASKPPARQDTQYF
TRBJ1-5	TRBV6-1	NA	NA	TGTGCCAGCAGTGGTGGGTTGGGGTTAAGTCAGCCCCAGCATTTT	CASSGGLGLSQPQHF
TRBJ1-2	TRBV27	once	TRBD1	TGTGCCAGCAGTCCCCGGACAGGGAGAGGCTACACCTTC	CASSPRTGRGYTF